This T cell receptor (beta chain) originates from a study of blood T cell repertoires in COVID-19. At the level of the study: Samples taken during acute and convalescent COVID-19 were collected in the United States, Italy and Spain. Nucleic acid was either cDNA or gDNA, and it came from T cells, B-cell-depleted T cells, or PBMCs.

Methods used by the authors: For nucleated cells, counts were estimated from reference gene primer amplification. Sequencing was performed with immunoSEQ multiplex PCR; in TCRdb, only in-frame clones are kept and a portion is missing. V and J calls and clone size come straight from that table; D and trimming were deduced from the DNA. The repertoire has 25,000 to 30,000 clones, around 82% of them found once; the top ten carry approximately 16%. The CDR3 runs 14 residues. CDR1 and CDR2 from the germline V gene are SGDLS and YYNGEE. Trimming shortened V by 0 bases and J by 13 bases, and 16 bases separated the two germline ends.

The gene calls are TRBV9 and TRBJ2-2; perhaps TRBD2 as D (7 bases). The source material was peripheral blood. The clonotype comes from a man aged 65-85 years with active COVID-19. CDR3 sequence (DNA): TGTGCCAGCAGCGTAGGTGCCGGGGGGCCTTGGCTGTTTTTT. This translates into CASSVGAGGPWLFF.